This T cell receptor (beta chain) was found in a study of blood T cell repertoires in COVID-19 (dated by TCRdb to 2018 to 2021). Describing the broader study: Samples from collaborators originated in the United States, Italy and Spain and spanned both the acute and convalescent phases of COVID-19. Where HLA class I and class II types were available, the types were taken from metadata supplied by the sample provider, not from assay-based typing. The dataset comprised deeply sampled blood TCRbeta repertoires from subjects exposed to, actively infected with, or recovered from COVID-19. Samples came from the ongoing ImmuneRACE study (first 160 participants) plus 1,254 subjects from 6 global collaborators. A freely available public database, intended as a resource for researchers studying the immune response to SARS-CoV-2, is where the repertoires were released. The material from the prospective study consisted of cDNA or gDNA derived from T cells, B-cell-depleted T cells, or PBMCs. The sample metadata nearly always contained a de-identified subject ID, COVID-19 status, age in years and sex.

TCRbeta CDR3 regions were amplified from genomic DNA by means of the immunoSEQ Assay, a bias-controlled multiplex PCR. The paper's data handling went like this. The number of nucleated cells in each sample was estimated by amplification of reference gene primers within the assay. Sequence reads were collapsed and filtered to measure the absolute abundance of every unique TCRbeta CDR3 rearrangement. For each sample, productive Simpson clonality was calculated by taking the square root of Simpson's diversity index across productive rearrangements. TCRdb limited this immuneACCESS table to in-frame rearrangements with V and J called. A share of clones is missing; checked studies link under half to unresolved V genes, and the rest is unexplained. That table is the source of V, J and clone size, and D and trimming were worked out from the DNA. In this sample the table shows about 98,000 clones, roughly 86% of which occur a single time. 9% to 12% of the sample comes from the top ten.

About this clone itself: The antigen it binds to is not known. The record has no base qualities; no much larger clone is one base away.

The collaborating institutions used their own protocols to collect whole blood in K2EDTA tubes. For TCRbeta analysis, collaborators shipped samples in one of three forms: frozen whole blood, isolated PBMCs, or DNA extracted from either of those sample types. Here is what the overall study found, with its caveats: The quantity of clinical and demographic metadata differed by source and by participant and was supplied without curation.

The CDR3 starts with the cysteine, ends with the phenylalanine, and has 16 residues. Just CDR3 DNA is preserved here, 48 bases in frame from base 1. From a lookup of the germline V gene (reference sequence), CDR1 and CDR2 are LGHDT and YNNKEL. Germline trimming: 4 bases from V, 7 bases from J; junction bases outside gene matches: 11. The sequence joins TRBV3-1 (or the pseudogene TRBV3-2) to TRBJ2-1; the junction holds 9 bases that match TRBD2. The source material was peripheral blood. This TCR derives from a man aged 45-60 years with acute or convalescent COVID-19. The base sequence is TGTGCCAGCAGCCTCAAATCTCGCGGGAGGGGGAATGAGCAGTTCTTC. Its coded protein is CASSLKSRGRGNEQFF.